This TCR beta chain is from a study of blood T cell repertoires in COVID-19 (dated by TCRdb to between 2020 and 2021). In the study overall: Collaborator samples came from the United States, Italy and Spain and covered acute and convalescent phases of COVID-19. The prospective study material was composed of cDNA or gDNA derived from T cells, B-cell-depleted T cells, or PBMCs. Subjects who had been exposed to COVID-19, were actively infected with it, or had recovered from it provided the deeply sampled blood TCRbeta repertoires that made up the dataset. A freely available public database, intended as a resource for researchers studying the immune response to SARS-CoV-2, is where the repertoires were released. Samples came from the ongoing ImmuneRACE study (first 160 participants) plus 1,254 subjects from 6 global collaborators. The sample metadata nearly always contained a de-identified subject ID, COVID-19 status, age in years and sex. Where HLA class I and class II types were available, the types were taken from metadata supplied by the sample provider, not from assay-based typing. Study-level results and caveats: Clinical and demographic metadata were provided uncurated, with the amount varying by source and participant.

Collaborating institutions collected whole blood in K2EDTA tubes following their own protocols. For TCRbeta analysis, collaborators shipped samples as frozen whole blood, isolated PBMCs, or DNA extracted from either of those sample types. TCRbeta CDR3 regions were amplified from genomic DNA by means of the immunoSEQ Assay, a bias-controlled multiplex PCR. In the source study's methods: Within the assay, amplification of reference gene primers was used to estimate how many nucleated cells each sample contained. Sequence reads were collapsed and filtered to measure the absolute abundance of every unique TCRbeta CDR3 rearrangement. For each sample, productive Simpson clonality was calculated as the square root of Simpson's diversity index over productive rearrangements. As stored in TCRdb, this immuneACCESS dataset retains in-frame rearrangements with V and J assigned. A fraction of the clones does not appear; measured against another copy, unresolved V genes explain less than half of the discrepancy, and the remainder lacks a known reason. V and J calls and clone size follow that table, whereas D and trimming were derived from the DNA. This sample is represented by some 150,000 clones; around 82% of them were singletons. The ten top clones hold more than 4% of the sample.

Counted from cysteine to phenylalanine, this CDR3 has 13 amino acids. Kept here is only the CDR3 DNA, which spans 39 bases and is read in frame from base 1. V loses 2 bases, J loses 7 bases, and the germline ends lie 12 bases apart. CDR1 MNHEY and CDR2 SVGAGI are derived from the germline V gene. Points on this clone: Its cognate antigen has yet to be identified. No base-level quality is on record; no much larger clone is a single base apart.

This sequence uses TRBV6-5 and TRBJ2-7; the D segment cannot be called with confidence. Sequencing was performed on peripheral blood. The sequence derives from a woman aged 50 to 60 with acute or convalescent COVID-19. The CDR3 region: CASSYALNAEQYF. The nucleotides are TGTGCCAGCAGTTACGCCCTGAACGCGGAGCAGTACTTC.